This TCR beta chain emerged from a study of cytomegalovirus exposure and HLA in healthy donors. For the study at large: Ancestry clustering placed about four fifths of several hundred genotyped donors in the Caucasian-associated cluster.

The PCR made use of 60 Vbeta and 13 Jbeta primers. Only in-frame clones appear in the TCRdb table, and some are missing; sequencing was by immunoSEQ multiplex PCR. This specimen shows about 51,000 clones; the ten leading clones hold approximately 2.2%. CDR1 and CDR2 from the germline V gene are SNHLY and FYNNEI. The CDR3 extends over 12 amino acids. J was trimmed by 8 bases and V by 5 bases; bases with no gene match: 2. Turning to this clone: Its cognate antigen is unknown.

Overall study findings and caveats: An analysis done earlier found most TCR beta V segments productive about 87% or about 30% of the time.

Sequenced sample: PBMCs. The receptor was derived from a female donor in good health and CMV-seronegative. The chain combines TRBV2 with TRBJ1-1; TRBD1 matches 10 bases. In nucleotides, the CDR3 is TGTGCCAGCAGTCTGGACAGGGGGGAAGCTTTCTTT. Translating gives CASSLDRGEAFF.